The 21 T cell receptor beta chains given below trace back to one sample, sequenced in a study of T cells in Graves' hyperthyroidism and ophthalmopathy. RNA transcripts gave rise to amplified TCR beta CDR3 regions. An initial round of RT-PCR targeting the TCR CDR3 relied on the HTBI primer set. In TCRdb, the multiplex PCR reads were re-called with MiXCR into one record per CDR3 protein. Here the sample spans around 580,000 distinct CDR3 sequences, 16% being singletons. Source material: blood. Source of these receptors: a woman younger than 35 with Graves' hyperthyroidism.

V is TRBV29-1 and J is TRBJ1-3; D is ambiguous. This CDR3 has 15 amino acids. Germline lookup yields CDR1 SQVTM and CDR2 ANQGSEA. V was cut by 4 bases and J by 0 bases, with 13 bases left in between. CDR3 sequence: CSVAERVYSGNTIYF. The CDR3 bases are TGCAGCGTTGCCGAGAGGGTTTACTCTGGAAACACCATATATTTT. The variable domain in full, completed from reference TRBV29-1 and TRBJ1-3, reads SAVISQKPSRDICQRGTSLTIQCQVDSQVTMMFWYRQQPGQSLTLIATANQGSEATYESGFVIDKFPISRPNLTFSTLTVSNMSPEDSSIYLCSVAERVYSGNTIYFGEGSWLTVV.

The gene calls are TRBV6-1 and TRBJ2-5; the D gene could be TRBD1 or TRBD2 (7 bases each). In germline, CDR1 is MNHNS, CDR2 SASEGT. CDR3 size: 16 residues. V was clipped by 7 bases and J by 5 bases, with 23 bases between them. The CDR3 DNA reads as TGTGCCAGCAAATTACCCGTGGGAGGGGGCGAGGAGACCCAGTACTTC. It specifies CASKLPVGGGEETQYF.

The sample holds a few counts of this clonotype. The CDR3 loop is CATGRGVGNQPQHF. In nucleotides, the CDR3 is TGTGCCACCGGGAGGGGGGTCGGCAATCAGCCCCAGCATTTT. The chain couples TRBV24-1 to TRBJ1-5; TRBD1 might be the D (6 bases). The ends were cut back, 9 bases at V and 2 bases at J, with 13 bases in the middle. The CDR3 is 14 amino acids. Germline CDR1 and CDR2: KGHDR and SFDVKD.

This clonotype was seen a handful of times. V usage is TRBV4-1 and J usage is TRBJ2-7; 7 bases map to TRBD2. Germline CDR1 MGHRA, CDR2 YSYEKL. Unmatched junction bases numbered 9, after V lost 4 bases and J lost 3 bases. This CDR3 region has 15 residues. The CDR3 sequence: CASSLRRAGVYEQYF. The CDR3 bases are TGCGCCAGCAGCCTCCGACGGGCGGGGGTCTACGAGCAGTACTTC.

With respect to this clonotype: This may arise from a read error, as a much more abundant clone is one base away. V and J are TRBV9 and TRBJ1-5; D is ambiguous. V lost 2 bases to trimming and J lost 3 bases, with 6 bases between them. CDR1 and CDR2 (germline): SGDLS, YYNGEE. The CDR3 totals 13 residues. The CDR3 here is CASSVGFNQPQHF. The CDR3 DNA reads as TGTGCCAGCAGCGTCGGATTCAATCAGCCCCAGCATTTT.

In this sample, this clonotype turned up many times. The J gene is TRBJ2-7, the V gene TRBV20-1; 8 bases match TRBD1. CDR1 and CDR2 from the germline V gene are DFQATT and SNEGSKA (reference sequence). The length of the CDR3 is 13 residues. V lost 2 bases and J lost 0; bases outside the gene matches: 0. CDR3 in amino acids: CSARTGGSYEQYF. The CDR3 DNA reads TGCAGTGCTAGAACAGGGGGCTCCTACGAGCAGTACTTC.

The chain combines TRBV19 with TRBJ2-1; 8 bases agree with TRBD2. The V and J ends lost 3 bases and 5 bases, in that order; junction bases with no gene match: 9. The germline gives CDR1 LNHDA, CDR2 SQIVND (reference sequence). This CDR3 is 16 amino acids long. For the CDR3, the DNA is TGTGCCAGTAGTATGGGACGGGGGGGCCGAAACAATGAGCAGTTCTTC. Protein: CASSMGRGGRNNEQFF. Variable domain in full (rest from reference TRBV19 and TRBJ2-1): DGGITQSPKYLFRKEGQNVTLSCEQNLNHDAMYWYRQDPGQGLRLIYYSQIVNDFQKGDIAEGYSVSREKKESFPLTVTSAQKNPTAFYLCASSMGRGGRNNEQFFGPGTRLTVL.

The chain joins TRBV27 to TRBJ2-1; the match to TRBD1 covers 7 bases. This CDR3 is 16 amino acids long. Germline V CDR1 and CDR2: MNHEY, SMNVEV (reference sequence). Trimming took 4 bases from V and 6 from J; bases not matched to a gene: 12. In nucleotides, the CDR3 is TGTGCCAGCAGTTCGACAGGGTTACTCCGCGTCAATGAGCAGTTCTTC. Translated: CASSSTGLLRVNEQFF.

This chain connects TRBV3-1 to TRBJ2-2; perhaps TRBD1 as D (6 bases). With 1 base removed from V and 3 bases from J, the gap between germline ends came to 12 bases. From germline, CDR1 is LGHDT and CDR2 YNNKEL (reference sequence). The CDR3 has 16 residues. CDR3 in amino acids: CASSQVTGWYTGELFF. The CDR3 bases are TGTGCCAGCAGCCAAGTAACAGGGTGGTACACCGGGGAGCTGTTTTTT.

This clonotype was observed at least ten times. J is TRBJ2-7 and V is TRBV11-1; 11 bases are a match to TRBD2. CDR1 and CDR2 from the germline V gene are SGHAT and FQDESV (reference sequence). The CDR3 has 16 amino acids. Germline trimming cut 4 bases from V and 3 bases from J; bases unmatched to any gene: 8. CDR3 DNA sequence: TGTGCCAGCAGCTCCAGACTAGCGGGGAACCACTACGAGCAGTACTTC. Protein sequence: CASSSRLAGNHYEQYF. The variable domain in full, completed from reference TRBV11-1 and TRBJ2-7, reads EAEVAQSPRYKITEKSQAVAFWCDPISGHATLYWYRQILGQGPELLVQFQDESVVDDSQLPKDRFSAERLKGVDSTLKIQPAELGDSAMYLCASSSRLAGNHYEQYFGPGTRLTVT.

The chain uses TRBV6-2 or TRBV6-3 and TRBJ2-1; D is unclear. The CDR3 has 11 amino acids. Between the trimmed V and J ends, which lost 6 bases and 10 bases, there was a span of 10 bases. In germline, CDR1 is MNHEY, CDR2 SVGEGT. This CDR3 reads CASRLVGEQFF. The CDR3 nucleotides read TGTGCCAGCAGATTGGTGGGAGAGCAGTTCTTC.

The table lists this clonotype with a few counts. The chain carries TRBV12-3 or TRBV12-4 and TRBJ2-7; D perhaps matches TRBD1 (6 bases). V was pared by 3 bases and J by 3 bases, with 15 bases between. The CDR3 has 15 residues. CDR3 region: CASSLDRGNVYEQYF. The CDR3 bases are TGTGCCAGCAGTTTGGACAGAGGGAACGTCTACGAGCAGTACTTC.

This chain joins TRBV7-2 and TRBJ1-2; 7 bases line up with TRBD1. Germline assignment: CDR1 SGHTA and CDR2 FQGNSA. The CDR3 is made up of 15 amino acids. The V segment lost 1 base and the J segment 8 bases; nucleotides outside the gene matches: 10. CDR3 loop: CASSLDQGVGWGYTF. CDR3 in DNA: TGTGCCAGCAGCTTAGACCAGGGGGTCGGCTGGGGCTACACCTTC.

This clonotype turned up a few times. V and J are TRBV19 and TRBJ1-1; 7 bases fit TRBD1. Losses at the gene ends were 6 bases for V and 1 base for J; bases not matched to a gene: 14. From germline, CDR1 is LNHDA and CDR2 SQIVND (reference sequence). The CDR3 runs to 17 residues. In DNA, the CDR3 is TGTGCCAGTAGCAAGGGAACCACAGGGGTCAGGAACACTGAAGCTTTCTTT. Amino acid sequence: CASSKGTTGVRNTEAFF.

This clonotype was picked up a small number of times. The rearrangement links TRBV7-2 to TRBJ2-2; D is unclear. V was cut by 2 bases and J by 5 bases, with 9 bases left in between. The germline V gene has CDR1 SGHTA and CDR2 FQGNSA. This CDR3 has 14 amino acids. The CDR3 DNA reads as TGTGCCAGCAGCTTAATATCCGGGACCGGGGAGCTGTTTTTT. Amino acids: CASSLISGTGELFF.

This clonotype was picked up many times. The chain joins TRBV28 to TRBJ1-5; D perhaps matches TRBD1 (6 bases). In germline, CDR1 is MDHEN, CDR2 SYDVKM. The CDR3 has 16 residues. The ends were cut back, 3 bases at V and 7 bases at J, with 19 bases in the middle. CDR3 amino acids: CASSFGGETGFQPQHF. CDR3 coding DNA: TGTGCCAGCAGTTTTGGAGGGGAGACAGGATTCCAGCCCCAGCATTTT.

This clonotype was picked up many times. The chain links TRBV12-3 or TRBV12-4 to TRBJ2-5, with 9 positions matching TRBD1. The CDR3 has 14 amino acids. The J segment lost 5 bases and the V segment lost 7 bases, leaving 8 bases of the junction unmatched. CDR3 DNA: TGTGCCAGCACCCCGGGGACAGGGATGGAGACCCAGTACTTC. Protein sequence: CASTPGTGMETQYF.

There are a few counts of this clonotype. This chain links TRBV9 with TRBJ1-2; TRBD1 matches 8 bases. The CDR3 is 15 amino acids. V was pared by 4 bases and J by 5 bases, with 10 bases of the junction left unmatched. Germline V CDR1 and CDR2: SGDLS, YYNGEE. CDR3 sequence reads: CASSISGGDGYGYTF. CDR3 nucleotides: TGTGCCAGCAGCATTTCAGGGGGCGATGGGTATGGCTACACCTTC.

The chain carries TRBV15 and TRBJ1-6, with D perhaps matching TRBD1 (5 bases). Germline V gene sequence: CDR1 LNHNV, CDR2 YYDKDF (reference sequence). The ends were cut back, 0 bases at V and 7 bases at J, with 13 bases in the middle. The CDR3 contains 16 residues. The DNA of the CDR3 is TGTGCCACCAGCAGAGATGGGGCACGGGGCAATTCACCCCTCCACTTT. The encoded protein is CATSRDGARGNSPLHF.

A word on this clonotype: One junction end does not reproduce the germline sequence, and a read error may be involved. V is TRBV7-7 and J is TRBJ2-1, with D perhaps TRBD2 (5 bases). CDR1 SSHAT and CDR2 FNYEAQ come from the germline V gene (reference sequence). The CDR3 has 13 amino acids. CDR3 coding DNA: TGTGCTAGCAGCTTCGACGAGAGGAGGGAGCAGTTCTTC. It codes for CASSFDERREQFF.

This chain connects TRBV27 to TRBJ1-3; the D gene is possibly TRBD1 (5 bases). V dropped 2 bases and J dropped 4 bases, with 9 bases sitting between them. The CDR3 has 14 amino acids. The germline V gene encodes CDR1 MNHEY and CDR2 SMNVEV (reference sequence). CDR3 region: CASSLAGPGNTIYF. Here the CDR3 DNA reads TGTGCCAGCAGTTTAGCAGGGCCCGGAAACACCATATATTTT.